The 20 T cell receptor beta chains listed next were all sequenced from one sample in a study of T cells in Graves' hyperthyroidism and ophthalmopathy. The TCR beta CDR3 regions underwent amplification using RNA transcripts as the source. An initial round of RT-PCR targeting the TCR CDR3 relied on the HTBI primer set. MiXCR, run by TCRdb on the multiplex PCR reads, gives a single entry per CDR3 protein. Here the sample spans some 740,000 distinct CDR3 sequences, around 15% being singletons. The sample was blood. The receptors derive from a woman aged 18 to 35 with Graves' hyperthyroidism.

This clonotype was seen many times. This chain uses TRBV2 with TRBJ2-3; D not certain. V lost 1 base to trimming and J lost 6 bases, with 11 bases between them. Per germline, CDR1 SNHLY and CDR2 FYNNEI. This CDR3 comprises 14 residues. The DNA of the CDR3 is TGTGCCAGCAGTGAAGAAGTCCTATGGGATACGCAGTATTTT. Its protein product is CASSEEVLWDTQYF.

The chain carries TRBV25-1 and TRBJ1-1; D is undetermined. V dropped 7 bases and J dropped 1 base, with 16 bases sitting between them. The CDR3 has 15 residues. CDR1 and CDR2 (germline): MGHDK, SYGVNS. In nucleotides, the CDR3 is TGTGCCAGCACCGGCAAGGGTACAAGGAACACTGAAGCTTTCTTT. As protein: CASTGKGTRNTEAFF.

This clonotype has a count of ten or more. The CDR3, as DNA: TGTGCCAGCAGCTTACAGGGTACGAGCAATCAGCCCCAGCATTTT. This sequence encodes CASSLQGTSNQPQHF. The chain combines TRBV7-2 with TRBJ1-5; maybe TRBD1 (5 bases). This CDR3 has 15 residues. Trimming shortened V by 2 bases and J by 1 base, and 9 bases separated the two germline ends. CDR1 is SGHTA and CDR2 is FQGNSA in the germline V gene.

This clonotype was observed at least ten times. The chain has TRBV20-1 and TRBJ2-1; D might be TRBD1 (6 bases). Between the trimmed V and J ends, which lost 1 base and 4 bases, there was a span of 17 bases. Germline V gene lookup returns CDR1 DFQATT and CDR2 SNEGSKA (reference sequence). The length of the CDR3 is 16 residues. The CDR3 nucleotides read TGCAGTGCTAGAGCCAGAGGACAGTGGGGGTACAATGAGCAGTTCTTC. It is translated as CSARARGQWGYNEQFF.

This chain links TRBV11-2 with TRBJ1-2; maybe TRBD1 (6 bases). Trimming took 11 bases from V and 2 from J, leaving 9 bases between them. The V gene's germline CDR1 is SGHAT and CDR2 FQNNGV. This CDR3 spans 11 amino acids. The CDR3 DNA is TGTGCCGAAGGGGGAAACTATGGCTACACCTTC. Protein product: CAEGGNYGYTF. The entire variable domain, with the rest obtained from reference TRBV11-2 and TRBJ1-2, is as follows: EAGVAQSPRYKIIEKRQSVAFWCNPISGHATLYWYQQILGQGPKLLIQFQNNGVVDDSQLPKDRFSAERLKGVDSTLKIQPAKLEDSAVYLCAEGGNYGYTFGSGTRLTVV.

V and J are TRBV7-9 and TRBJ2-3, with 11 bases lining up with TRBD2. This CDR3 is built from 15 residues. Germline V lookup: CDR1 SEHNR, CDR2 FQNEAQ (reference sequence). V lost 4 bases, J lost 3 bases, and 3 bases stayed unmatched. CDR3 sequence: CASSSGLAETDTQYF. The CDR3 nucleotides read TGTGCCAGCAGCTCGGGACTAGCGGAGACAGATACGCAGTATTTT. The full variable domain, completed using reference TRBV7-9 and TRBJ2-3, is DTGVSQNPRHKITKRGQNVTFRCDPISEHNRLYWYRQTLGQGPEFLTYFQNEAQLEKSRLLSDRFSAERPKGSFSTLEIQRTEQGDSAMYLCASSSGLAETDTQYFGPGTRLTVL.

At least ten counts were recorded for this clonotype. V is TRBV7-9 and J is TRBJ1-5, with 8 bases that match TRBD1. The V segment lost 7 bases and the J segment 4 bases; nucleotides outside the gene matches: 6. CDR1 SEHNR and CDR2 FQNEAQ come from the germline V gene (reference sequence). This CDR3 has 14 amino acids. The CDR3 region has the DNA TGTGCCAGCACAACCGGGACAGGAAATCAGCCCCAGCATTTT. Translation gives CASTTGTGNQPQHF.

The chain carries TRBV6-1 and TRBJ2-6; maybe TRBD1 (6 bases). V was shortened by 5 bases and J by 1 base, with 18 bases between the two germline ends. Per the germline V gene, CDR1 is MNHNS and CDR2 is SASEGT. The CDR3 extends over 18 amino acids. Here the CDR3 DNA reads TGTGCCAGCAGTCCAGGGACACTCGTGCGGTCTGGGGCCAACGTCCTGACTTTC. This encodes CASSPGTLVRSGANVLTF.

This clonotype was counted ten times or more. V gene TRBV7-3 combines with J gene TRBJ1-2; D is ambiguous. The CDR3 totals 12 residues. From germline, CDR1 is SGHTA and CDR2 FQGTGA. Trimming cost V 5 bases and J 8 bases, with 12 bases left between them. The CDR3 spells CASSPGDGGYTF. In DNA form, the CDR3 reads TGTGCCAGCAGCCCCGGAGACGGGGGCTACACCTTC. Full variable domain (missing parts from reference TRBV7-3 and TRBJ1-2): GAGVSQTPSNKVTEKGKYVELRCDPISGHTALYWYRQSLGQGPEFLIYFQGTGAADDSGLPNDRFFAVRPEGSVSTLKIQRTERGDSAVYLCASSPGDGGYTFGSGTRLTVV.

This clonotype was picked up many times. The V and J genes are TRBV10-2 and TRBJ2-1, with a tentative D call TRBD1 (6 bases). V was trimmed by 4 bases and J by 5 bases, leaving 12 bases between them. This CDR3 spans 14 amino acids. Germline lookup yields CDR1 WSHSY and CDR2 SAAADI. The CDR3 nucleotides are TGCGCCAGCAGTGGGACAGTAAACGACAATGAGCAGTTCTTC. It is translated as CASSGTVNDNEQFF.

This clonotype was counted only a few times. The chain employs TRBV3-1 and TRBJ2-1; D remains ambiguous. Germline CDR1 is LGHDT and CDR2 is YNNKEL (reference sequence). Trimming removed 4 bases from V and 11 bases from J, with 12 bases in between. The length of the CDR3 is 12 residues. CDR3 sequence (DNA): TGTGCCAGCAGCCCGCAAAGGAGTCAGCAGTTCTTC. Translation: CASSPQRSQQFF.

V usage is TRBV6-1 and J usage is TRBJ2-2; 7 bases line up with TRBD1. This CDR3 has 15 residues. The V and J ends lost 4 bases and 1 base, in that order; junction bases with no gene match: 3. In germline, CDR1 is MNHNS, CDR2 SASEGT. The chain's CDR3 is CASSVQGRNTGELFF. CDR3 coding DNA: TGTGCCAGCAGTGTACAGGGGAGGAACACCGGGGAGCTGTTTTTT.

As concerns this clonotype: Being one base from a much bigger clone, this may be a read error. The CDR3 bases are TGTGCCAGCTCACCAGAACTGGGGGGCACCTACGAGCAGTTCTTC. This sequence encodes CASSPELGGTYEQFF. The chain has TRBV18 and TRBJ2-7; D may correspond to TRBD1 or TRBD2 (6 bases each). The J call may be in error: the DNA end matches TRBJ2-1 better. The CDR3 has 15 amino acids. The germline V gene has CDR1 KGHSH and CDR2 LQKENI.

This clonotype was counted a few times. The chain combines TRBV7-9 with TRBJ1-1; TRBD1 is a possible D gene (5 bases). This CDR3 comprises 11 residues. Trimming took 2 bases from V and 9 from J, leaving 7 bases between them. The germline gives CDR1 SEHNR, CDR2 FQNEAQ (reference sequence). The CDR3 bases are TGTGCCAGCAGCTTACAGGGACAAGCTTTCTTT. Translation: CASSLQGQAFF.

This clonotype showed up just a few times. This CDR3 reads CASSLDYLEQGVRANVLTF. The CDR3 coding sequence is TGTGCCAGCAGCTTAGATTATTTGGAACAGGGGGTCCGGGCCAACGTCCTGACTTTC. The chain couples TRBV11-2 to TRBJ2-6; 8 bases align to TRBD1. Germline V gives CDR1 SGHAT, CDR2 FQNNGV. V lost 0 bases to trimming and J lost 5 bases; unmatched junction nucleotides: 12. The CDR3 has 19 amino acids.

In its sample, this clonotype was seen many times. V gene TRBV7-6 combines with J gene TRBJ1-3, with D maybe TRBD1 (5 bases). V shed 5 bases and J shed 1 base, with 15 bases lying between them. The CDR3 totals 16 residues. From germline, CDR1 is SGHVS and CDR2 FNYEAQ. The CDR3: CASSRFGGSSGNTIYF. The CDR3 region has the DNA TGTGCCAGCAGCCGCTTTGGGGGGAGTTCTGGAAACACCATATATTTT. Based on the CDR3 plus reference TRBV7-6 and TRBJ1-3, the full variable domain is GAGVSQSPRYKVTKRGQDVALRCDPISGHVSLYWYRQALGQGPEFLTYFNYEAQQDKSGLPNDRFSAERPEGSISTLTIQRTEQRDSAMYRCASSRFGGSSGNTIYFGEGSWLTVV.

The chain carries TRBV5-8 and TRBJ2-1; the match to TRBD2 covers 11 bases. J lost 0 bases, V lost 5 bases, and 4 bases had no gene match. The CDR3 covers 16 residues. Germline V gives CDR1 SGHTS, CDR2 YDEGEE. This CDR3 is CASRRSGRASYNEQFF. The CDR3 DNA reads TGTGCCAGCAGACGTAGCGGGAGGGCCTCCTACAATGAGCAGTTCTTC.

The sample holds a few counts of this clonotype. The chain links TRBV29-1 to TRBJ2-1; D gene ambiguous. Per germline, CDR1 SQVTM and CDR2 ANQGSEA. The CDR3 sequence is 15 residues long. V gave up 6 bases and J gave up 2 bases, with 17 bases separating them. CDR3 amino acids: CSVTPGRSTYNEQFF. Written as DNA, the CDR3 is TGCAGCGTCACCCCGGGTCGATCCACCTACAATGAGCAGTTCTTC.

This clonotype came up a few times. The chain is built from TRBV30 and TRBJ2-1, with 9 bases lining up with TRBD2. The V segment lost 3 bases and the J segment 6 bases; nucleotides outside the gene matches: 0. CDR1 GTSNPN and CDR2 SVGIG come from the germline V gene (reference sequence). This CDR3 spans 12 amino acids. The CDR3 loop reads CAWRLAGNEQFF. In DNA, the CDR3 is TGTGCCTGGAGACTAGCGGGCAATGAGCAGTTCTTC.

This clonotype was observed at least ten times. The rearrangement uses TRBV20-1 and TRBJ2-7; D is perhaps TRBD2 (6 bases). This CDR3 region has 15 residues. Germline CDR1 is DFQATT and CDR2 is SNEGSKA (reference sequence). Trimming pared 0 bases from V and 3 bases from J, leaving 15 bases between. The CDR3 region is CSARDGRGASYEQYF. The CDR3 coding sequence is TGCAGTGCTAGAGATGGCCGCGGGGCAAGCTACGAGCAGTACTTC.